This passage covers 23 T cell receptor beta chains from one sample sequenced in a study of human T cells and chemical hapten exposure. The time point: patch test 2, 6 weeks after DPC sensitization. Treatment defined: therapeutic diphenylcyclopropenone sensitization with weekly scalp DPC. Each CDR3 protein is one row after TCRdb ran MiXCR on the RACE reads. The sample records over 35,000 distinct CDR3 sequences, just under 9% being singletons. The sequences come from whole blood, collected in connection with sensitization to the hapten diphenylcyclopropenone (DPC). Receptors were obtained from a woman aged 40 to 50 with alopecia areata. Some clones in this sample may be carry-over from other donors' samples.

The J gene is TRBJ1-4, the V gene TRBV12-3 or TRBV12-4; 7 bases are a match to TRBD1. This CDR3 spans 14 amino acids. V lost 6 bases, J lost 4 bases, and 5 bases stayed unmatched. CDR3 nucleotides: TGTGCCAGCAGAAAGGACAGGTTTAATGAAAAACTGTTTTTT. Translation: CASRKDRFNEKLFF.

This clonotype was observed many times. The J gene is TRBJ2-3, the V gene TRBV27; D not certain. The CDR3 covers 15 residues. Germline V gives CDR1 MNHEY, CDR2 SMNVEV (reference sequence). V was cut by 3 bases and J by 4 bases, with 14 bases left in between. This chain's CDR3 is CASSFLGLDPDTQYF. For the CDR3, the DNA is TGTGCCAGCAGTTTTCTTGGCTTAGATCCAGATACGCAGTATTTT.

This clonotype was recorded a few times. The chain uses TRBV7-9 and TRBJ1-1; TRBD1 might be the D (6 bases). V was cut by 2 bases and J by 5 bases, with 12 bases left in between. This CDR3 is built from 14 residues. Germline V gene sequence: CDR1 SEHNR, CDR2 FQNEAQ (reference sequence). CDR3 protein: CASSLTGLDTEAFF. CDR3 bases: TGTGCCAGCAGCTTAACAGGGCTTGATACTGAAGCTTTCTTT.

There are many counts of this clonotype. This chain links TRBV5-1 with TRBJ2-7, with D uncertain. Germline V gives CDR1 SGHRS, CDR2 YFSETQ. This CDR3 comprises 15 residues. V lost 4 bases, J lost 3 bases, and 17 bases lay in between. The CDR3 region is CASSLRLSGIYEQYF. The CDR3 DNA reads TGCGCCAGCAGCCTTCGACTGTCTGGGATCTACGAGCAGTACTTC. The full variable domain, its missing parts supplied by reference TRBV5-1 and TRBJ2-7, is KAGVTQTPRYLIKTRGQQVTLSCSPISGHRSVSWYQQTPGQGLQFLFEYFSETQRNKGNFPGRFSGRQFSNSRSEMNVSTLELGDSALYLCASSLRLSGIYEQYFGPGTRLTVT.

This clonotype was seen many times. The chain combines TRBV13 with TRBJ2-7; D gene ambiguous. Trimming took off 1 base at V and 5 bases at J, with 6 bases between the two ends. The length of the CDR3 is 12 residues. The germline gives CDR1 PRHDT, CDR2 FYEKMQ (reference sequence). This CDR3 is CASSLESDEQYF. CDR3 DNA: TGTGCCAGCAGCTTAGAGAGCGACGAGCAGTACTTC.

CDR3 nucleotides: TGTGCCAGCAGTCCCCTAGGGGATGAAGCTTTCTTT. Its translation: CASSPLGDEAFF. This rearrangement joins TRBV12-3 or TRBV12-4 to TRBJ1-1; weak D call: TRBD1 (5 bases). V was trimmed by 5 bases and J by 7 bases, leaving 11 bases between them. The CDR3 covers 12 residues.

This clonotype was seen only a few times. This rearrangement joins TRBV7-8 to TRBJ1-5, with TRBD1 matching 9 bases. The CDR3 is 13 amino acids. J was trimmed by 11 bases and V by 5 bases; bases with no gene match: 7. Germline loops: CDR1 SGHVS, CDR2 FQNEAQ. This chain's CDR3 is CASSGGQGWAQHF. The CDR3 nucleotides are TGTGCCAGCAGCGGGGGACAGGGCTGGGCCCAGCATTTT. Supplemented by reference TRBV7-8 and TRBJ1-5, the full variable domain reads GAGVSQSPRYKVAKRGQDVALRCDPISGHVSLFWYQQALGQGPEFLTYFQNEAQLDKSGLPSDRFFAERPEGSVSTLKIQRTQQEDSAVYLCASSGGQGWAQHFGDGTRLSIL.

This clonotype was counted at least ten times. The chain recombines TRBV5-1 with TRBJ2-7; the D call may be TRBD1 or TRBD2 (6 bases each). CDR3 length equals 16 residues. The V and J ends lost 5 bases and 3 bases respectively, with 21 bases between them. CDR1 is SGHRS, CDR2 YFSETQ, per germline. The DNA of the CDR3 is TGCGCCAGCAGGTACGGAACGGAGGGGGTTGTCTACGAGCAGTACTTC. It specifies CASRYGTEGVVYEQYF.

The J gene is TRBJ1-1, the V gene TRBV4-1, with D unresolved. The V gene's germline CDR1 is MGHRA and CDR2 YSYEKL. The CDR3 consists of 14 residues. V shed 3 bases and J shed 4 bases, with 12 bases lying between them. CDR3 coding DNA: TGCGCCAGCAGCCACGAGGAACGAGGCACTGAAGCTTTCTTT. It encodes CASSHEERGTEAFF.

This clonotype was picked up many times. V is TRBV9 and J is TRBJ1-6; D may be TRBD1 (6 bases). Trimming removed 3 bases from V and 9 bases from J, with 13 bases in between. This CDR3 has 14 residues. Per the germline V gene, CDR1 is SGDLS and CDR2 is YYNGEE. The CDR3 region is CASSATGLGSPLHF. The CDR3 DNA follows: TGTGCCAGCAGCGCCACAGGGCTCGGTTCACCCCTCCACTTT.

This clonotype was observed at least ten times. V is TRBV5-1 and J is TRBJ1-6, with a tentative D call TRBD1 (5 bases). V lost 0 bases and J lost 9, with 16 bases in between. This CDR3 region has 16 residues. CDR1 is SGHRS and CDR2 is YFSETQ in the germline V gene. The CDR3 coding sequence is TGCGCCAGCAGCTTGGGGCCTGCGGGGGGAATTTCACCCCTCCACTTT. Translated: CASSLGPAGGISPLHF.

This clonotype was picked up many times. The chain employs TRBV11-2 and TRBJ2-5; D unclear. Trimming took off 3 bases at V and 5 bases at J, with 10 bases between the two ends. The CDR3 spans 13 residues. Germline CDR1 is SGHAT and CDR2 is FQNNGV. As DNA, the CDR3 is TGTGCCAGCAGCTTGGTGACTTACGAGACCCAGTACTTC. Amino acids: CASSLVTYETQYF.

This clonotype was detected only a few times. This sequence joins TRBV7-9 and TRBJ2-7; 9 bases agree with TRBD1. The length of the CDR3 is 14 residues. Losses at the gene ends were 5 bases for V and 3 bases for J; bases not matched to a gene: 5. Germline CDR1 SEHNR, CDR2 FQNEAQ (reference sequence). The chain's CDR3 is CASSPGQGIYEQYF. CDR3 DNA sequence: TGTGCCAGCAGCCCGGGACAGGGAATCTACGAGCAGTACTTC.

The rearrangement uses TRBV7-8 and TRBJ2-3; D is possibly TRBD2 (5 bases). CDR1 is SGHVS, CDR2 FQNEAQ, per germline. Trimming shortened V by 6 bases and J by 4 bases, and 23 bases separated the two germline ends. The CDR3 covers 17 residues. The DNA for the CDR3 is TGTGCCAGCAGATTAAATCGCCGGTTATCGGGGTCAGATACGCAGTATTTT. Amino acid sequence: CASRLNRRLSGSDTQYF.

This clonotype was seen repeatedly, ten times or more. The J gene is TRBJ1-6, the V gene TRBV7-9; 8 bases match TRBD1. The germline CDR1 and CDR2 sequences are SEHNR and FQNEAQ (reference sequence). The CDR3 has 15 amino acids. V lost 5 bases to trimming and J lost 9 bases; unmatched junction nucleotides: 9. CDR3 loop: CASSIGQGRSSPLHF. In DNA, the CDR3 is TGTGCCAGCAGCATTGGACAGGGACGGAGTTCACCCCTCCACTTT. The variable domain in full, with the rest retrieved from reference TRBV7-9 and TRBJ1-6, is DTGVSQNPRHKITKRGQNVTFRCDPISEHNRLYWYRQTLGQGPEFLTYFQNEAQLEKSRLLSDRFSAERPKGSFSTLEIQRTEQGDSAMYLCASSIGQGRSSPLHFGNGTRLTVT.

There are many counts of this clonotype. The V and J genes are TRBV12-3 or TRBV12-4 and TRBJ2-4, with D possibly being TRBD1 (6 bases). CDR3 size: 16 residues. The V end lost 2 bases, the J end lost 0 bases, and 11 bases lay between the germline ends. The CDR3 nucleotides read TGTGCCAGCAGTTTACGGCAAGGGGGAGCCAAAAACATTCAGTACTTC. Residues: CASSLRQGGAKNIQYF.

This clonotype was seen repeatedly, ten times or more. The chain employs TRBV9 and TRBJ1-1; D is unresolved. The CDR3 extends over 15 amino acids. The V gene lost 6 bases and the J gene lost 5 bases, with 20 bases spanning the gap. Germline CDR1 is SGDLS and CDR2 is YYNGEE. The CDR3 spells CASNTADPETTEAFF. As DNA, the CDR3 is TGTGCCAGCAACACAGCGGACCCAGAGACAACTGAAGCTTTCTTT. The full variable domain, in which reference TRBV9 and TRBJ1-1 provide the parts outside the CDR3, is DSGVTQTPKHLITATGQRVTLRCSPRSGDLSVYWYQQSLDQGLQFLIQYYNGEERAKGNILERFSAQQFPDLHSELNLSSLELGDSALYFCASNTADPETTEAFFGQGTRLTVV.

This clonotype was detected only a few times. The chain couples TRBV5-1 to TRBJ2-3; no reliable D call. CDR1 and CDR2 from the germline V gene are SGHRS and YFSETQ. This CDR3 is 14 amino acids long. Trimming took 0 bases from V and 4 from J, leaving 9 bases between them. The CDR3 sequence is CASSLELNSDTQYF. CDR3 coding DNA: TGCGCCAGCAGCTTGGAACTAAACTCAGATACGCAGTATTTT.

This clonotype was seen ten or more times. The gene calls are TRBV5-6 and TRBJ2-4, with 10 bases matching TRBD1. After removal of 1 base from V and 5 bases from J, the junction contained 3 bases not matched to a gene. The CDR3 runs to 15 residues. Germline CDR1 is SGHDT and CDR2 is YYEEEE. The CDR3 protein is CASSLPGTGENIQYF. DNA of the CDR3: TGTGCCAGCAGCTTGCCCGGGACAGGGGAAAACATTCAGTACTTC.

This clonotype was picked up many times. In nucleotides, the CDR3 is TGTGCCAGCAGTTTTTCGGCTAGCGGGGGCTGGGGGAACATTCAGTACTTC. This translates into CASSFSASGGWGNIQYF. The chain carries TRBV12-3 or TRBV12-4 and TRBJ2-4; TRBD2 aligns across 10 bases. This CDR3 contains 17 residues. Unmatched junction bases numbered 12, after V lost 3 bases and J lost 7 bases.

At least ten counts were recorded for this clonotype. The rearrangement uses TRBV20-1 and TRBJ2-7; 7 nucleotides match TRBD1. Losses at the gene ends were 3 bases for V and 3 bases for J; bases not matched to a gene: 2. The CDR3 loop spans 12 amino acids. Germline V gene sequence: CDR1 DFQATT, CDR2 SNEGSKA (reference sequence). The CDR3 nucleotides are TGCAGTGCTAGCGGGGACAGCTACGAGCAGTACTTC. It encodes CSASGDSYEQYF.

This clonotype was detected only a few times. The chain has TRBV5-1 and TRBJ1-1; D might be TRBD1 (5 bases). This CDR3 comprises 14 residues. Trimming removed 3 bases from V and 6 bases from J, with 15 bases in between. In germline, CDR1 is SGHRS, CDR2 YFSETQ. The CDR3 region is CASSWGWRDAEAFF. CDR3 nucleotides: TGCGCCAGCAGCTGGGGATGGAGGGACGCTGAAGCTTTCTTT.

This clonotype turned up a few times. The CDR3 region has the DNA TGTGCTGAGGGGGACGACACCGGGGAGCTGTTTTTT. It encodes CAEGDDTGELFF. The V gene is TRBV6-2 or TRBV6-3, the J gene TRBJ2-2; tentatively, D is TRBD1 (6 bases). Germline V gene lookup returns CDR1 MNHEY and CDR2 SVGEGT. This CDR3 spans 12 amino acids.